A selection of T cell receptor beta chains follows, all from one sample in a study of blood T cell repertoires in COVID-19. Data came from immunoSEQ multiplex PCR; TCRdb stores just in-frame clones and leaves some out. The data contain roughly 230,000 clones, almost 90% of them seen just once; the ten biggest clones take up about 2.1%. Sequencing was carried out using peripheral blood. The receptors here all came from an older woman with COVID-19, enrolled during active disease. Each CDR3 is given with its conserved first and last residue. D genes are given only for firm matches. The size field is filled for only some rows; it gives once, few, many or a size class.

d_gene	j_gene	v_gene	abundance	len	CDR3nt	CDR3aa
TRBD1	TRBJ1-1	TRBV12-3/TRBV12-4	NA	13	TGTGCCAGCAGGGGACAGTCGAACACTGAAGCTTTCTTT	CASRGQSNTEAFF
NA	TRBJ2-3	TRBV28	NA	16	TGTGCCAGCAGTTTTTTGGCGGGGGCCCGCACAGATACGCAGTATTTT	CASSFLAGARTDTQYF
TRBD1	TRBJ2-2	TRBV9	NA	19	TGTGCCAGCAGCGTAGCTGCTTTTTTCGGGACAGGAGGGACCGGGGAGCTGTTTTTT	CASSVAAFFGTGGTGELFF
NA	TRBJ2-7	TRBV10-3	NA	14	TGTGCCATCAGTGCAGGGGTCCTCAGCTACGAGCAGTACTTC	CAISAGVLSYEQYF
NA	TRBJ1-1	TRBV7-9	NA	14	TGTGCCAGCAGCGTAGGGACAAGAAACACTGAAGCTTTCTTT	CASSVGTRNTEAFF
NA	TRBJ2-7	TRBV30	NA	14	TGTGCCTGGAGTTCCCGTAACAGGGCGTACGAGCAGTACTTC	CAWSSRNRAYEQYF
TRBD1	TRBJ2-7	TRBV18	once	14	TGTGCCAGCTCCCACAGGGGGACCCCCCTCGAGCAGTACTTC	CASSHRGTPLEQYF
NA	TRBJ1-3	TRBV27	NA	14	TGTGCCAGCAGGGACAGCTTCTCTGGAAACACCATATATTTT	CASRDSFSGNTIYF
TRBD2	TRBJ2-2	TRBV6-4	NA	15	TGTGCCAGCAGTGAGCAGCGGGGGGGCACCGGGGAGCTGTTTTTT	CASSEQRGGTGELFF
NA	TRBJ2-7	TRBV5-6	NA	13	TGTGCCAGCAGCTTGGGCGTCCACTACGAGCAGTACTTC	CASSLGVHYEQYF
TRBD2	TRBJ2-3	TRBV11-3	NA	16	TGTGCCAGCAGCTTAGGAGCGGGGGCCTACACAGATACGCAGTATTTT	CASSLGAGAYTDTQYF
TRBD1	TRBJ1-3	TRBV18	NA	13	TGTGCCAGCTCACCGGACAGGGGAAACACCATATATTTT	CASSPDRGNTIYF
TRBD1	TRBJ1-2	TRBV19	NA	14	TGTGCCAGTATTCGGGGACAGGGCCAAGGAGGCTACACCTTC	CASIRGQGQGGYTF
NA	TRBJ2-3	TRBV4-2	NA	13	TGTGCCAGCAGCCAAGAAAAAGGACTTGAGCAGTATTTT	CASSQEKGLEQYF
TRBD1	TRBJ2-7	TRBV5-1	NA	14	TGCGCCAGCAGCCCTCGGACAGGGGCACCCGAGCAGTACTTC	CASSPRTGAPEQYF
TRBD2	TRBJ2-1	TRBV9	NA	15	TGTGCCAGCGGGGAACCGGGACTAGCGGTTAATGAGCAGTTCTTC	CASGEPGLAVNEQFF
NA	TRBJ1-1	TRBV13	few	13	TGTGCCAGCAGCTTAGGAGGGGCGACTGAAGCTTTCTTT	CASSLGGATEAFF
NA	TRBJ2-2	TRBV4-3	NA	14	TGCGCCAGCAGCCGAGATACAGGGTCCGGGGAGCTGTTTTTT	CASSRDTGSGELFF
TRBD1	TRBJ1-6	TRBV28	NA	16	TGTGCCAGCAGTTTATTCCGGACAGGGGCTAATTCACCCCTCCACTTT	CASSLFRTGANSPLHF
NA	TRBJ1-4	TRBV10-3	NA	14	TGTGCCATCAGCAGCGGGACGGATAATGAAAAACTGTTTTTT	CAISSGTDNEKLFF
NA	TRBJ1-6	TRBV5-6	NA	18	TGTGCCAGCAGCTGGGGGGGACCCTCCTTCTCCTATAATTCACCCCTCCACTTT	CASSWGGPSFSYNSPLHF
TRBD1	TRBJ1-2	TRBV6-5	NA	13	TGTGCCAGCAGTAGGACAGGGCGCGGAGGCTACACCTTC	CASSRTGRGGYTF